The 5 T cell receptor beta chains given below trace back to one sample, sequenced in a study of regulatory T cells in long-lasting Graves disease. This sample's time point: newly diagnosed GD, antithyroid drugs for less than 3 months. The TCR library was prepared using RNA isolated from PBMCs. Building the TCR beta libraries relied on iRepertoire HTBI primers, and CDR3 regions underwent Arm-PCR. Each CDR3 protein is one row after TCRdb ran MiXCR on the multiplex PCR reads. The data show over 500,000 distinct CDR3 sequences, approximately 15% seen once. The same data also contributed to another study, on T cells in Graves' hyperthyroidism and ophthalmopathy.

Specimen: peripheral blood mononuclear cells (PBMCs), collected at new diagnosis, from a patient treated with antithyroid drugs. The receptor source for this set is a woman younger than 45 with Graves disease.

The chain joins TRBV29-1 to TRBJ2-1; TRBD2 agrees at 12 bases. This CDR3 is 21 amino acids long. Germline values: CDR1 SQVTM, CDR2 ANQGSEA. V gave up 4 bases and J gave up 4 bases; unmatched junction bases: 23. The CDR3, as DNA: TGCAGCGTTGTGTATCCTTTACTAGCGGGAGGCCGCGCGAGGGGTTACAATGAGCAGTTCTTC. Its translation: CSVVYPLLAGGRARGYNEQFF.

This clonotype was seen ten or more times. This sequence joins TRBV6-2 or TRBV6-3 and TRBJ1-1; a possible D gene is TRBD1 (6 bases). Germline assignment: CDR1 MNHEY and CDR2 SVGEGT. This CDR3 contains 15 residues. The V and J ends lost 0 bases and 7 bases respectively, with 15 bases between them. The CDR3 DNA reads TGTGCCAGCAGTTACTCGAAGTCGGGGGGCTTTGAAGCTTTCTTT. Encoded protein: CASSYSKSGGFEAFF.

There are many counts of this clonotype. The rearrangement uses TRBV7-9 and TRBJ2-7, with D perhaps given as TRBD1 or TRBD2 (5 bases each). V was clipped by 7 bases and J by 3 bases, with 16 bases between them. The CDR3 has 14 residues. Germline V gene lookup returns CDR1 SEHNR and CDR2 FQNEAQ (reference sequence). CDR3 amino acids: CASTAGTVFYEQYF. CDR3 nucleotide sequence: TGTGCCAGCACGGCCGGGACGGTATTCTACGAGCAGTACTTC.

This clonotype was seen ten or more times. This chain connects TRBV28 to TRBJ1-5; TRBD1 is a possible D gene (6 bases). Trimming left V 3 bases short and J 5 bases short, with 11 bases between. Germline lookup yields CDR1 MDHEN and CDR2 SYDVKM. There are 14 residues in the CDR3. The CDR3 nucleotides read TGTGCCAGCAGTTTGGTGGGGGCAGATCAGCCCCAGCATTTT. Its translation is CASSLVGADQPQHF.

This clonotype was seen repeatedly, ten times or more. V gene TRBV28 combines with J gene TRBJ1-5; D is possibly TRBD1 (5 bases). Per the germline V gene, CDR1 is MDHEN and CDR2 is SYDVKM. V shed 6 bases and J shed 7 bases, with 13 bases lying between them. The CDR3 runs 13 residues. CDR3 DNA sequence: TGTGCCAGCAGGACCCAGGGCGGCCAGCCCCAGCATTTT. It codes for CASRTQGGQPQHF.